This TCR beta chain was captured in a study of Graves' ophthalmopathy and Graves' hyperthyroidism. Ophthalmopathy in the donors was of moderate-to-severe activity, with CAS ≥3, NOSPECS ≥4 and duration under 3 months. A diagnosis was made from clinical symptoms together with serum thyroxine, TRAb, thyroid ultrasound and orbital computed tomography. This clonotype came up many times. Trimming removed 0 bases from V and 7 bases from J, with 9 bases in between. The CDR3 has 14 residues. Germline CDR1 and CDR2: SEHNR and FQNEAQ (reference sequence). RNA transcripts were the template, and TCR beta CDR3 regions were amplified from them. Amplification began with first-round RT-PCR using HTBI primers, then second-round multiplex PCR was performed. In TCRdb, the multiplex PCR reads were re-called with MiXCR into one record per CDR3 protein. The data contain about 740,000 distinct CDR3 sequences, 40% of them singletons.

This rearrangement joins TRBV7-9 to TRBJ2-2, with D uncertain. This sequence originates from an adult man with Graves' ophthalmopathy. The sample was peripheral blood. In nucleotides, the CDR3 is TGTGCCAGCAGCTTAGCGCCGTTAGGCGGGGAGCTGTTTTTT. Amino acid sequence: CASSLAPLGGELFF.